This T cell receptor (beta chain) is from a study of blood T cell repertoires in COVID-19. The authors' processing: Amplified reference gene primers provided the basis for estimating nucleated cell counts. Produced via immunoSEQ multiplex PCR; TCRdb's table is partial and in-frame only. V and J calls and clone size follow that table, whereas D and trimming were derived from the DNA. The sample lists 200,000 to 250,000 clones; 90% were seen once. CDR1 MNHEY and CDR2 SVGAGI come from the germline V gene. With 5 bases removed from V and 2 bases from J, the gap between germline ends came to 13 bases. The CDR3 consists of 15 residues.

Material for sequencing was peripheral blood. The source is a man younger than 45 with COVID-19, enrolled during active disease. V gene TRBV6-5 combines with J gene TRBJ1-5; D is perhaps TRBD1 (5 bases). This CDR3 reads CASSLQKGGNQPQHF. Here the CDR3 DNA reads TGTGCCAGCAGTCTACAGAAAGGGGGCAATCAGCCCCAGCATTTT.